The present T cell receptor (beta chain) was sequenced within a study of blood T cell repertoires in COVID-19. Study summary: Both acute and convalescent COVID-19 samples were obtained from the United States, Italy and Spain.

CDR3 size: 16 residues. The germline V and J ends were trimmed by 4 bases and 2 bases, with 19 bases remaining between them. Germline assignment: CDR1 SGHRS and CDR2 YFSETQ. The assay was immunoSEQ multiplex PCR, and TCRdb's table has in-frame clones only and misses some. In the table there are 130,000 or so clones, roughly 82% of which are singletons. This clone occurred a few times. Sequencing used peripheral blood. The chain is built from TRBV5-1 and TRBJ2-7; TRBD2 is a possible D gene (7 bases). This clonotype originated in a human donor in a cohort sampled during active COVID-19. CDR3 amino acids: CASSTGDGGQPYEQYF. DNA of the CDR3: TGCGCCAGCAGCACGGGCGACGGGGGGCAACCCTACGAGCAGTACTTC.